This is a list of T cell receptor beta chains from one sample in a study of OX40 agonist ivuxolimab in advanced cancers. Some clones are missing from TCRdb's copy, which holds only in-frame ones; the method was immunoSEQ multiplex PCR. The repertoire holds 90,000 to 120,000 clones, with around 90% as singletons. Sequenced material: CD4+ or CD8+ T cells sorted from blood, taken in a trial of the OX40 agonist ivuxolimab. The receptors stem from an adult with an advanced solid tumor such as melanoma, head and neck, liver or kidney cancer. Each CDR3 is given with its conserved first and last residue. The order of the fields is V gene, clone size, J gene, D gene, CDR3 DNA, CDR3 protein. A D gene is named only where the DNA matches it firmly. The size of a clone is reported for some rows only, either as once, few or many, or as a class for expanded clones.

TRBV7-9	once	TRBJ1-5	NA	TGTGCCAGCAGCTTAGCCCAGAATCAGCCCCAGCATTTT	CASSLAQNQPQHF
TRBV11-2	NA	TRBJ2-1	NA	TGTGCCAGCAGCTCGGTCGGCCAACAGTTCTTC	CASSSVGQQFF
TRBV18	NA	TRBJ2-7	NA	TGTGCCAGCTCACCGCCGGGACCTAGCCTTGGCGAGCAGTACTTC	CASSPPGPSLGEQYF
TRBV11-2	few	TRBJ2-1	TRBD1	TGTGCCAGCAGCCCTGGACAGGCATACAATGAGCAGTTCTTC	CASSPGQAYNEQFF
TRBV7-9	NA	TRBJ1-1	TRBD1	TGTGCCAGCAGCTTGGGACAGGGCGAAGCTTTCTTT	CASSLGQGEAFF
TRBV7-6	NA	TRBJ2-3	TRBD2	TGTGCCAGCAGCTTAGTAGTGGCGGGAGGAGGAGATACGCAGTATTTT	CASSLVVAGGGDTQYF
TRBV7-9	once	TRBJ2-1	NA	TGTGCCAGCAGCTCTGGACTCTACAATGAGCAGTTCTTC	CASSSGLYNEQFF
TRBV29-1	NA	TRBJ1-2	NA	TGCAGCGCCTGGAGTAAGCAGACAGTTCTATATGGCTACACCTTC	CSAWSKQTVLYGYTF
TRBV5-1	NA	TRBJ2-7	NA	TGCGCCAGCAGCTTGTACGCGGAACAGTACGAGCAGTACTTC	CASSLYAEQYEQYF
TRBV5-6	NA	TRBJ2-3	NA	TGTGCCAGCAGCCCGGGGACGGGGCAGTATTTT	CASSPGTGQYF
TRBV27	NA	TRBJ2-3	TRBD2	TGTGCCAGCATTGTTAGCGGGAGGAGCACAGATACGCAGTATTTT	CASIVSGRSTDTQYF
TRBV9	NA	TRBJ1-4	TRBD1	TGTGCCAGCAGCGTTGACAGGGGAAGTGAAAAACTGTTTTTT	CASSVDRGSEKLFF
TRBV2	NA	TRBJ2-5	NA	TGTGCCAGCAGCTTAAGACCGCCTAAGATCCAAGAGACCCAGTACTTC	CASSLRPPKIQETQYF
TRBV2	NA	TRBJ1-5	TRBD1	TGTGCCAGCAGGACCGGGACAGGGGGGCTCTATAGCAATCAGCCCCAGCATTTT	CASRTGTGGLYSNQPQHF
TRBV7-9	NA	TRBJ2-7	TRBD1	TGTGCCAGCAGCTTAGATGGACAGGGAAGGTCCTACGAGCAGTACTTC	CASSLDGQGRSYEQYF
TRBV6-5	NA	TRBJ2-3	NA	TGTGCCAGCAGTAAGGGGGAGCGTGTCGATACGCAGTATTTT	CASSKGERVDTQYF
TRBV7-3	few	TRBJ1-1	NA	TGTGCCACAGCAGCGAACACTGAAGCTTTCTTT	CATAANTEAFF
TRBV2	NA	TRBJ2-2	TRBD1	TGTGCCAGCAGTGACCGGACAGGGTTTACCGGGGAGCTGTTTTTT	CASSDRTGFTGELFF
TRBV7-9	NA	TRBJ1-5	NA	TGTGCCAGCAGCCCCGGGGGAAGCAATCAGCCCCAGCATTTT	CASSPGGSNQPQHF
TRBV5-1	NA	TRBJ2-7	NA	TGCGCCAGCAGCTTGGTAGTAGGGTCCTACGAGCAGTACTTC	CASSLVVGSYEQYF
TRBV6-1	once	TRBJ1-5	NA	TGTGCCAGCACCAAAGGAGGGGTGAGCAATCAGCCCCAGCATTTT	CASTKGGVSNQPQHF
TRBV2	few	TRBJ1-3	NA	TGTGCCAGCAGTGATAGCAGGAACGGAAACACCATATATTTT	CASSDSRNGNTIYF
TRBV5-4	NA	TRBJ2-2	NA	TGTGCCAGCAGCTTGGGAGGGACGGGTCCCGGGGAGCTGTTTTTT	CASSLGGTGPGELFF
TRBV5-4	NA	TRBJ1-2	NA	TGTGCCAGCAGCTTCGCCGGGGACCGCTATGGCTACACCTTC	CASSFAGDRYGYTF
TRBV19	NA	TRBJ2-5	NA	TGTGCCAGTAGTCTACAGGGTTTGGAGACCCAGTACTTC	CASSLQGLETQYF
TRBV9	NA	TRBJ2-3	NA	TGTGCCAGCAGCGTAGCCGGAGCAGTTAGCACAGATACGCAGTATTTT	CASSVAGAVSTDTQYF
TRBV9	NA	TRBJ2-5	TRBD1	TGTGCCAGCAACACCGACAGGGGGGAGACCCAGTACTTC	CASNTDRGETQYF
TRBV28	NA	TRBJ2-7	NA	TGTGCCAGCAGTTTAGTATCCCCTTACGAGCAGTACTTC	CASSLVSPYEQYF
TRBV4-2	once	TRBJ2-3	NA	TGTGCCAGCAGCCAAGTTGGTCGGGGAGAAGATACGCAGTATTTT	CASSQVGRGEDTQYF
TRBV27	NA	TRBJ2-7	NA	TGTGCCAGCAGTTCTCCTATCCGGACCCTAGGCGAGCAGTACTTC	CASSSPIRTLGEQYF
TRBV20-1	NA	TRBJ2-1	NA	TGCAGTGCTGAAACCAGGGATGAGCAGTTCTTC	CSAETRDEQFF
TRBV5-4	NA	TRBJ2-3	NA	TGTGCCAGCAGCGCCAGGGACCGCACAGATACGCAGTATTTT	CASSARDRTDTQYF
TRBV18	NA	TRBJ2-5	TRBD2	TGTGCCAGCTCAGCCTCCGGGACTAGCGGGAGCGAGACCCAGTACTTC	CASSASGTSGSETQYF
TRBV7-8	NA	TRBJ2-7	TRBD2	TGTGCCAGCAGCCTACTCGGGACTAGCTACGAGCAGTACTTC	CASSLLGTSYEQYF
TRBV4-1	NA	TRBJ2-4	TRBD1	TGCGCCAGCAACCGACAGGGGAGAGGGGACATTCAGTACTTC	CASNRQGRGDIQYF
TRBV25-1	NA	TRBJ2-7	NA	TGTGCCAGCAGTGACCTGGCCTACGAGCAGTACTTC	CASSDLAYEQYF
TRBV30	once	TRBJ1-2	NA	TGTGCCTGGGGTCCCCGGGAGGACTATGGCTACACCTTC	CAWGPREDYGYTF
TRBV7-9	NA	TRBJ2-1	NA	TGTGCCAGCAGCCGAGCGGGCCAATCCTACAATGAGCAGTTCTTC	CASSRAGQSYNEQFF
TRBV6-4	NA	TRBJ2-3	NA	TGTGCCAGCAGTGTCGCCGGGGTGAACACAGATACGCAGTATTTT	CASSVAGVNTDTQYF
TRBV28	NA	TRBJ2-5	TRBD2	TGTGCCAGCAGTACCGTAACTAGCGGACACCTCCAAGAGACCCAGTACTTC	CASSTVTSGHLQETQYF
TRBV2	NA	TRBJ1-2	NA	TGTGCCAGCAGTGGAGTTGTAGGGTATGGCTACACCTTC	CASSGVVGYGYTF
TRBV19	NA	TRBJ1-2	TRBD1	TGTGCCAGTAGTGACAGGGGCTATGGCTACACCTTC	CASSDRGYGYTF
TRBV6-6	NA	TRBJ1-2	NA	TGTGCCAGCAGAAACCCGGGACCTTTAGAACATGGCTACACCTTC	CASRNPGPLEHGYTF
TRBV6-1	NA	TRBJ2-1	NA	TGTGCCAGCAGTGAATTGTGGGGAGGTGAGCAGTTCTTC	CASSELWGGEQFF